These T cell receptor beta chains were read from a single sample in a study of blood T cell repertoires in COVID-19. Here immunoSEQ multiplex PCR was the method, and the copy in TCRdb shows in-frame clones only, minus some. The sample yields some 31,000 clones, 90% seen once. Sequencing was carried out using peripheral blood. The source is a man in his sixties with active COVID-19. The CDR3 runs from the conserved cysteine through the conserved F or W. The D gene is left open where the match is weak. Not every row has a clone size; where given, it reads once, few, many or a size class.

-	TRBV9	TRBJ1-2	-	CASSPTAANYGYTF	TGTGCCAGCAGCCCCACCGCGGCTAACTATGGCTACACCTTC
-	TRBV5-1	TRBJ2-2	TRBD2	CASSPPASGGLAGELFF	TGCGCCAGCAGTCCCCCCGCTAGCGGGGGTTTGGCCGGGGAGCTGTTTTTT
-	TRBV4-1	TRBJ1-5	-	CASSQDRQGWGQPQHF	TGCGCCAGCAGCCAAGATCGGCAGGGATGGGGTCAGCCCCAGCATTTT
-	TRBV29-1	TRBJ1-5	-	CSVSAGIRQPQHF	TGCAGCGTTTCCGCAGGGATTCGACAGCCCCAGCATTTT
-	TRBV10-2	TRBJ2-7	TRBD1	CASSFPISGTGASYEQCF	TGCGCCAGCAGTTTTCCCATTTCCGGGACAGGCGCCTCCTACGAGCAGTGCTTC
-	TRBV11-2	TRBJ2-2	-	CASSPRAGTGELFF	TGTGCCAGCAGCCCCCGGGCGGGGACCGGGGAGCTGTTTTTT
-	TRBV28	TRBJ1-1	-	CASSFPGEGTEAFF	TGTGCCAGCAGTTTCCCAGGGGAAGGCACTGAAGCTTTCTTT
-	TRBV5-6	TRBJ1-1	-	CASTDTADTEAFF	TGTGCCAGCACCGATACAGCGGACACTGAAGCTTTCTTT
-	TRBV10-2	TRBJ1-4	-	CASSESRATNEKLFF	TGCGCCAGCAGTGAGTCGCGGGCAACTAATGAAAAACTGTTTTTT
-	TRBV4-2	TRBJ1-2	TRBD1	CASSPEGGFYGYTF	TGTGCCAGCAGCCCCGAAGGGGGCTTCTATGGCTACACCTTC
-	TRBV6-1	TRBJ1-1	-	CASSEWGGSTEAFF	TGTGCCAGCAGTGAGTGGGGAGGCTCCACTGAAGCTTTCTTT
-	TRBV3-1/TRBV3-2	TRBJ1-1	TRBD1	CASSQAFLTGSKAFF	TGTGCCAGCAGCCAAGCTTTCCTGACAGGGTCTAAAGCTTTCTTT
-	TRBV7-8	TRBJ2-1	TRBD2	CASSLLSGASYNEQFF	TGTGCCAGCAGCTTACTTAGCGGGGCCTCCTACAATGAGCAGTTCTTC
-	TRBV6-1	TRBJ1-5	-	CASSGALGRSNQPQHF	TGTGCCAGCAGTGGGGCCTTGGGTCGGTCCAATCAGCCCCAGCATTTT
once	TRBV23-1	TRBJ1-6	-	CASSQSKKGSPLHF	TGCGCCAGCAGTCAATCGAAGAAGGGGTCACCCCTCCACTTT
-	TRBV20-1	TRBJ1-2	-	CSASPAEYTF	TGCAGTGCTAGCCCTGCTGAGTACACCTTC
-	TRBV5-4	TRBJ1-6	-	CASSLPAGGHNSPLHF	TGTGCCAGCAGCTTACCAGCGGGGGGACATAATTCACCCCTCCACTTT
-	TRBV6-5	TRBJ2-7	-	CASSYSGHYEQYF	TGTGCCAGCAGTTACTCGGGACACTACGAGCAGTACTTC
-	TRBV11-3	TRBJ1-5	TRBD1	CASSLGGPGGRGNQPQHF	TGTGCCAGCAGCTTAGGGGGGCCAGGGGGTAGGGGAAATCAGCCCCAGCATTTT
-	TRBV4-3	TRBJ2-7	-	CASSQGFSQSYEQYF	TGCGCCAGCAGCCAAGGTTTCTCACAGAGCTACGAGCAGTACTTC
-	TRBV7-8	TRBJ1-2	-	CASSRARGGYGYTF	TGTGCCAGCAGCCGGGCCAGGGGCGGCTATGGCTACACCTTC
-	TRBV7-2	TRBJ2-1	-	CASSNSDSLSYNEQFF	TGTGCCAGCAGCAACTCGGACAGTTTATCCTACAATGAGCAGTTCTTC
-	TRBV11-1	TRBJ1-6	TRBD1	CASTQTDRSNSPLHF	TGTGCCAGCACCCAAACGGACAGGAGCAATTCACCCCTCCACTTT
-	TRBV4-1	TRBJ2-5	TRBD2	CASSSPGASGRETQYF	TGCGCCAGCAGCAGCCCCGGGGCTAGCGGAAGGGAGACCCAGTACTTC
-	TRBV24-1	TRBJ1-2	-	CATSGPLGRVTNYGYTF	TGTGCCACCAGTGGGCCCTTGGGTCGGGTGACTAACTATGGCTACACCTTC
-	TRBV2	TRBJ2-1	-	CATRGYNEQFF	TGTGCGACTCGGGGCTACAATGAGCAGTTCTTC
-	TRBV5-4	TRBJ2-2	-	CASSLVGAERELFF	TGTGCCAGCAGCTTGGTGGGGGCGGAACGGGAGCTGTTTTTT
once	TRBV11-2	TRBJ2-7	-	CASSFQPTGLRREQYF	TGTGCCAGCAGCTTCCAACCTACGGGACTCCGACGGGAGCAGTACTTC
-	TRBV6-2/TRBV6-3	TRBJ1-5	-	CASSGFYSNQPQHF	TGTGCCAGCAGTGGCTTTTATAGCAATCAGCCCCAGCATTTT
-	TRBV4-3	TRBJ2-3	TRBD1	CASSHGQGDTQYF	TGCGCCAGCAGCCACGGACAGGGAGATACGCAGTATTTT
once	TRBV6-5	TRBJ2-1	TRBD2	CASRERGGLRNEQFF	TGTGCCAGCAGAGAGCGGGGGGGCCTTCGTAATGAGCAGTTCTTC
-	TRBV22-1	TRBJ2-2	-	CPGSAQKGGKTGELFF	TGTCCTGGGAGCGCACAGAAAGGGGGCAAAACCGGGGAGCTGTTTTTT
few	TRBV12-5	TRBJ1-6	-	CASGVWGPPLHF	TGTGCTAGTGGTGTCTGGGGGCCACCCCTCCACTTT
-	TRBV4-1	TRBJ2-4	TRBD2	CASSPPAFQLAGTLDKNIQYF	TGCGCCAGCAGCCCCCCCGCGTTTCAACTAGCGGGGACGTTAGACAAAAACATTCAGTACTTC
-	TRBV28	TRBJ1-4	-	CASSSSFAYNEKLFF	TGTGCCAGCAGTTCAAGCTTCGCCTATAATGAAAAACTGTTTTTT
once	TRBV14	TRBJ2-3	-	CASSQDMFSLTDTQYF	TGTGCCAGCAGCCAAGACATGTTTAGTCTCACAGATACGCAGTATTTT
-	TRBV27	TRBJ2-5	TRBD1	CASSLSGTGQETQYF	TGTGCCAGCAGTTTATCTGGGACAGGGCAAGAGACCCAGTACTTC
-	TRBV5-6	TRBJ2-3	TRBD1	CASSYNRGRRPDTQYF	TGTGCCAGCAGCTACAACAGGGGGCGCCGCCCAGATACGCAGTATTTT
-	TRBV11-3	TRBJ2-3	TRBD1	CASSLGDRGTDTQYF	TGTGCCAGCAGCTTAGGGGACAGGGGCACAGATACGCAGTATTTT
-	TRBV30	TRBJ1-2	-	CAWSAPRGEGYGYTF	TGTGCCTGGAGTGCACCTCGAGGGGAGGGGTATGGCTACACCTTC
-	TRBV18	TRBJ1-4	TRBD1	CASSPQGQREKLFF	TGTGCCAGCTCACCACAGGGACAGCGTGAAAAACTGTTTTTT
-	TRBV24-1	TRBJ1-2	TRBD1	CATSDRGQGGRYTF	TGTGCCACCAGTGACCGGGGACAGGGGGGACGCTACACCTTC
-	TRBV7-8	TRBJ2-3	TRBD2	CASSQTSGGAGTDTQYF	TGTGCCAGCAGCCAAACTAGCGGGGGGGCCGGCACAGATACGCAGTATTTT
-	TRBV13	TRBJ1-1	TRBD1	CASSFGDRRNTEAFF	TGTGCCAGCAGCTTTGGGGACAGGAGGAACACTGAAGCTTTCTTT
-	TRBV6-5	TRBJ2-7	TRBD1	CASSLGQGHWYEQYF	TGTGCCAGCAGTCTTGGACAGGGACATTGGTACGAGCAGTACTTC
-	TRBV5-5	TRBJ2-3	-	CASSLRSTDTQYF	TGTGCCAGCAGCCTACGTAGCACAGATACGCAGTATTTT
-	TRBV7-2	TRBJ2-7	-	CASSLRGGPGRDEQYF	TGTGCCAGCAGCTTAAGGGGGGGCCCAGGGCGCGACGAGCAGTACTTC
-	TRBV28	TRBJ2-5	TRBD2	CASSGNGGAEETQYF	TGTGCCAGCAGTGGCAACGGGGGGGCCGAGGAGACCCAGTACTTC
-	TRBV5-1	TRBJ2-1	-	CASSFGQYNEQFF	TGCGCCAGCAGCTTCGGACAGTACAATGAGCAGTTCTTC
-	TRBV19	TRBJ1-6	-	CASSAGSSYNSPLHF	TGTGCCAGTAGTGCAGGGTCCTCCTATAATTCACCCCTCCACTTT
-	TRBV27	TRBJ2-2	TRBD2	CASRSSGANTGELFF	TGTGCCAGCAGGTCTAGCGGGGCCAACACCGGGGAGCTGTTTTTT
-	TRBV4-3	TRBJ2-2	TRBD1	CASSQGQENTGELFF	TGCGCCAGCAGCCAGGGACAGGAGAACACCGGGGAGCTGTTTTTT
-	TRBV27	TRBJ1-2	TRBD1	CASSLSLRDRGGYTF	TGTGCCAGCAGTTTAAGCCTCCGGGACAGAGGAGGCTACACCTTC